These 9 T cell receptor beta chains were sequenced from one sample in a study of T cells after yellow fever vaccination (dated by TCRdb to between 2018 and 2020). The protocol used for the library was 5' RACE. The listed sequencing device is Illumina HiSeq 2500. TCRdb's own reprocessing of the public reads used fastp at Q25 and MiXCR and kept productive beta chains. Each entry is one CDR3 protein sequence, shown with its most common DNA and genes. This sample gives some 350,000 distinct CDR3 sequences in total; 8.7% of them show up just once. Clones ranked in the top ten supply about 20% of the sample. The treatment or condition label, as the study defines it: live attenuated yellow fever vaccine strain. The sample was PBMCs, taken on the day of the first yellow fever vaccination. The receptor set was obtained from a man aged 18 to 29 who received the YFV17D yellow fever vaccine.

This chain connects TRBV30 to TRBJ1-6, with a tentative D call TRBD1 (6 bases). This CDR3 contains 15 residues. CDR1 and CDR2 from the germline V gene are GTSNPN and SVGIG (reference sequence). The ends were cut back, 2 bases at V and 7 bases at J, with 15 bases in the middle. The CDR3 here is CAWSPLRGWNSPLHF. In DNA form, the CDR3 reads TGTGCCTGGAGTCCCCTCAGGGGATGGAATTCACCCCTCCACTTT.

This clonotype was counted many times. The chain joins TRBV5-1 to TRBJ1-2; 10 nucleotides agree with TRBD1. Germline CDR1 SGHRS, CDR2 YFSETQ. Trimming took 4 bases from V and 7 from J; bases not matched to a gene: 10. The CDR3 is 15 amino acids. The CDR3 DNA follows: TGCGCCAGCAGCCCAGGACAGGGGGATTTCCTTGGCTACACCTTC. Encoded protein: CASSPGQGDFLGYTF.

The chain has TRBV5-4 and TRBJ2-1; D is undetermined. CDR1 is SGHNT, CDR2 YYREEE, per germline (reference sequence). Deletions cut 5 bases from V and 6 bases from J, with 12 bases between. The CDR3 extends over 13 amino acids. The CDR3 reads CASSEESPNEQFF. CDR3 sequence (DNA): TGTGCCAGCAGTGAAGAGTCCCCCAATGAGCAGTTCTTC.

This clonotype was counted only a few times. V and J are TRBV27 and TRBJ2-5; D may correspond to TRBD1 or TRBD2 (5 bases each). CDR3 size: 14 residues. Trimming removed 5 bases at V and 9 bases at J, with 19 bases between. The V gene's germline CDR1 is MNHEY and CDR2 SMNVEV (reference sequence). In nucleotides, the CDR3 is TGTGCCAGCAGTCTCAAGCCGGGACCCCTTTCCCAGTACTTC. As protein: CASSLKPGPLSQYF.

The chain has TRBV6-5 and TRBJ2-1; either TRBD1 or TRBD2 may supply D (5 bases each). The germline gives CDR1 MNHEY, CDR2 SVGAGI. V was pared by 3 bases and J by 2 bases, with 17 bases between. The CDR3 length is 17 residues. The CDR3 reads CASSYQSRDGAYNEQFF. In DNA, the CDR3 is TGTGCCAGCAGTTATCAGTCCCGGGACGGAGCCTACAATGAGCAGTTCTTC.

CDR3 bases: TGTGCCAGCAGTTACTACGAGAACACTTATACGCAGTATTTT. It is translated as CASSYYENTYTQYF. V and J are TRBV6-2 or TRBV6-3 and TRBJ2-3; D is undetermined. The V and J ends lost 1 base and 7 bases respectively, with 12 bases between them. This CDR3 has 14 residues. Per germline, CDR1 MNHEY and CDR2 SVGEGT.

The chain recombines TRBV14 with TRBJ2-1, with D possibly TRBD1 on 6 matching bases. CDR1 and CDR2 from the germline V gene are SGHDN and FVKESK. The CDR3 has 16 amino acids. The V end lost 4 bases, the J end lost 3 bases, and 16 bases lay between the germline ends. The chain's CDR3 is CASSPTGSGVYNEQFF. DNA of the CDR3: TGTGCCAGCAGCCCCACAGGGTCCGGGGTCTACAATGAGCAGTTCTTC.

In this sample, this clonotype turned up many times. The CDR3 loop reads CASSLDGTGKLFF. The CDR3, as DNA: TGCGCCAGCAGCTTGGACGGGACAGGGAAACTGTTTTTT. The genes are TRBV5-1 and TRBJ1-4; 9 bases align to TRBD1. With 0 bases clipped from V and 11 bases from J, the junction kept 2 bases outside the gene matches. The CDR3 contains 13 residues. CDR1 and CDR2 from the germline V gene are SGHRS and YFSETQ.

This clonotype was recorded a few times. This sequence joins TRBV20-1 and TRBJ1-2; 8 nucleotides line up with TRBD1. The CDR3 contains 13 residues. Germline V gene data show CDR1 as DFQATT and CDR2 as SNEGSKA (reference sequence). V gave up 5 bases and J gave up 4 bases; unmatched junction bases: 6. For the CDR3, the DNA is TGCAGTGCTCCCAGCGGACAGGGCTATGGCTACACCTTC. Translated, it gives CSAPSGQGYGYTF.